These 26 T cell receptor beta chains were all obtained from the same sample, sequenced in a study of blood T cell repertoires in COVID-19. Assay: immunoSEQ multiplex PCR; the TCRdb copy retains only in-frame clones and omits some. The data show more than 110,000 clones, with roughly 90% seen just once and under 12% held by the top ten. The sample was peripheral blood. These receptors came from a middle-aged man with active or convalescent COVID-19.

This CDR3 reads CASSPMVAGGSTDTQYF. The DNA of the CDR3 is TGTGCCAGCTCACCGATGGTTGCGGGGGGAAGCACAGATACGCAGTATTTT. The gene calls are TRBV18 and TRBJ2-3; the match to TRBD2 covers 8 bases. CDR3 size: 17 residues. Germline-derived CDR1 and CDR2 are KGHSH and LQKENI. The junction had 8 bases not matched to a gene; V was cut back by 3 bases and J by 0 bases.

The rearrangement links TRBV19 to TRBJ2-5, with D tentatively TRBD2 (5 bases). Trimming removed 6 bases at V and 5 bases at J, with 22 bases between. This CDR3 has 16 residues. CDR1 and CDR2 from the germline V gene are LNHDA and SQIVND (reference sequence). DNA of the CDR3: TGTGCCAGTAGAACGGCTTGGAGTAGCGTTGATGAGACCCAGTACTTC. Encoded protein: CASRTAWSSVDETQYF. The full variable domain, its missing parts supplied by reference TRBV19 and TRBJ2-5, is DGGITQSPKYLFRKEGQNVTLSCEQNLNHDAMYWYRQDPGQGLRLIYYSQIVNDFQKGDIAEGYSVSREKKESFPLTVTSAQKNPTAFYLCASRTAWSSVDETQYFGPGTRLLVL.

V is TRBV19 and J is TRBJ2-1; D might be TRBD1 (6 bases). The V gene lost 4 bases and the J gene lost 3 bases, with 13 bases spanning the gap. Germline V lookup: CDR1 LNHDA, CDR2 SQIVND (reference sequence). This CDR3 spans 15 amino acids. The CDR3 DNA sequence: TGTGCCAGTAGTAAGGGCTTAGGGGGCTACAATGAGCAGTTCTTC. Amino acid sequence: CASSKGLGGYNEQFF.

V is TRBV29-1 and J is TRBJ2-6; 7 bases are shared with TRBD1. The germline CDR1 and CDR2 sequences are SQVTM and ANQGSEA. The CDR3 contains 14 residues. V gave up 7 bases and J gave up 2 bases; unmatched junction bases: 5. CDR3 region: CSAHTGAGANVLTF. CDR3 sequence (DNA): TGCAGCGCTCACACAGGGGCTGGGGCCAACGTCCTGACTTTC. Based on the CDR3 plus reference TRBV29-1 and TRBJ2-6, the full variable domain is SAVISQKPSRDICQRGTSLTIQCQVDSQVTMMFWYRQQPGQSLTLIATANQGSEATYESGFVIDKFPISRPNLTFSTLTVSNMSPEDSSIYLCSAHTGAGANVLTFGAGSRLTVL.

In this sample, this clone turned up once. This rearrangement joins TRBV7-2 to TRBJ2-7; possible D gene TRBD2, 5 bases. Germline V gene sequence: CDR1 SGHTA, CDR2 FQGNSA. V was clipped by 5 bases and J by 0 bases, with 17 bases between them. The CDR3 is 16 amino acids. This chain's CDR3 is CASSRRSGGSSYEQYF. The CDR3 coding sequence is TGTGCCAGCAGCCGCCGAAGCGGCGGTAGCTCCTACGAGCAGTACTTC.

The rearrangement joins TRBV5-6 to TRBJ2-3; 11 nucleotides line up with TRBD2. Trimming took 0 bases from V and 2 from J; bases not matched to a gene: 2. The CDR3 is 16 amino acids. Germline V lookup: CDR1 SGHDT, CDR2 YYEEEE. CDR3 sequence: CASSLGSGRATDTQYF. As DNA, the CDR3 is TGTGCCAGCAGCTTGGGTAGCGGGAGGGCCACAGATACGCAGTATTTT.

V usage is TRBV7-9 and J usage is TRBJ2-7, with 13 nucleotides matching TRBD2. From germline, CDR1 is SEHNR and CDR2 FQNEAQ (reference sequence). Germline trimming cut 3 bases from V and 5 bases from J; bases unmatched to any gene: 7. The CDR3 contains 16 residues. CDR3 amino acids: CASSFPTSGRAHEQYF. The CDR3 nucleotides read TGTGCCAGCAGCTTCCCTACTAGCGGGAGGGCCCACGAGCAGTACTTC. The variable domain in full, completed from reference TRBV7-9 and TRBJ2-7, reads DTGVSQNPRHKITKRGQNVTFRCDPISEHNRLYWYRQTLGQGPEFLTYFQNEAQLEKSRLLSDRFSAERPKGSFSTLEIQRTEQGDSAMYLCASSFPTSGRAHEQYFGPGTRLTVT.

This clone was counted only a few times. The chain joins TRBV19 to TRBJ1-5, with D perhaps TRBD1 (5 bases). The CDR3 extends over 15 amino acids. The germline CDR1 and CDR2 sequences are LNHDA and SQIVND (reference sequence). Trimming took 8 bases from V and 5 from J, leaving 19 bases between them. As DNA, the CDR3 is TGTGCCAGTGATAGCGGGACCATCTTACATCAGCCCCAGCATTTT. It yields the protein CASDSGTILHQPQHF.

The chain recombines TRBV5-1 with TRBJ1-1; 8 positions match TRBD1. J gave up 3 bases and V 4 bases, and 5 bases lay outside the gene matches. This CDR3 is 14 amino acids long. Germline CDR1 reads SGHRS; CDR2 reads YFSETQ. The CDR3 is CASSLQGADTEAFF. CDR3 nucleotides: TGCGCCAGCAGCCTCCAGGGGGCCGACACTGAAGCTTTCTTT. The full variable domain, in which reference TRBV5-1 and TRBJ1-1 provide the parts outside the CDR3, is KAGVTQTPRYLIKTRGQQVTLSCSPISGHRSVSWYQQTPGQGLQFLFEYFSETQRNKGNFPGRFSGRQFSNSRSEMNVSTLELGDSALYLCASSLQGADTEAFFGQGTRLTVV.

This clone was counted only a few times. The sample holds other DNA sequences that translate to the same CDR3. This chain links TRBV18 with TRBJ2-7; TRBD1 aligns across 9 bases. From germline, CDR1 is KGHSH and CDR2 LQKENI. The junction had 4 bases not matched to a gene; V was cut back by 6 bases and J by 1 base. The CDR3 runs 14 residues. The CDR3 is CASSPDRGSYEQYF. CDR3 in DNA: TGTGCCAGCTCGCCCGACAGGGGGTCCTACGAGCAGTACTTC.

J is TRBJ1-1 and V is TRBV28, with D possibly TRBD1 on 6 matching bases. CDR3 size: 15 residues. CDR1 MDHEN and CDR2 SYDVKM come from the germline V gene. Trimming took off 4 bases at V and 1 base at J, with 13 bases between the two ends. The CDR3: CASSSYRVGNTEAFF. CDR3 bases: TGTGCCAGCAGTTCGTACAGGGTTGGGAACACTGAAGCTTTCTTT.

The gene calls are TRBV7-2 and TRBJ1-6; tentative D call: TRBD1 (6 bases). Germline lookup yields CDR1 SGHTA and CDR2 FQGNSA. V gave up 0 bases and J gave up 7 bases, with 13 bases separating them. CDR3 size: 16 residues. The CDR3 spells CASSLAQGRGNSPLHF. CDR3 nucleotide sequence: TGTGCCAGCAGCTTAGCCCAGGGGCGAGGGAATTCACCCCTCCACTTT.

The genes are TRBV4-1 and TRBJ2-5; perhaps TRBD1 as D (6 bases). The CDR3 consists of 15 residues. The germline V gene encodes CDR1 MGHRA and CDR2 YSYEKL. V gave up 0 bases and J gave up 2 bases, with 10 bases separating them. The CDR3 reads CASSQDGRGQETQYF. The CDR3 DNA reads as TGCGCCAGCAGCCAAGATGGTAGGGGGCAAGAGACCCAGTACTTC.

The V and J genes are TRBV15 and TRBJ2-7; TRBD2 matches at 11 bases. From germline, CDR1 is LNHNV and CDR2 YYDKDF (reference sequence). The CDR3 spans 16 residues. Unmatched junction bases numbered 8, after V lost 1 base and J lost 6 bases. The DNA of the CDR3 is TGTGCCACCAGCAGAGTTTTAGAACTAGCGGGAGCCGAGCAGTACTTC. This gives the protein CATSRVLELAGAEQYF.

The chain uses TRBV28 and TRBJ2-6; no firm D call. Per the germline V gene, CDR1 is MDHEN and CDR2 is SYDVKM. V was clipped by 6 bases and J by 0 bases, with 3 bases between them. The CDR3 has 13 residues. For the CDR3, the DNA is TGTGCCAGCAGGAGCTCTGGGGCCAACGTCCTGACTTTC. Amino acid sequence: CASRSSGANVLTF.

In the case of this clone: The sample holds other DNA sequences that translate to the same CDR3. V gene TRBV7-8 combines with J gene TRBJ1-6; 7 bases fit TRBD1. Germline CDR1 reads SGHVS; CDR2 reads FQNEAQ. J lost 7 bases, V lost 3 bases, and 6 bases had no gene match. This CDR3 comprises 15 residues. The CDR3 here is CASSFRDSQNSPLHF. DNA for the CDR3: TGTGCCAGCAGCTTTCGGGACAGCCAGAATTCACCCCTCCACTTT.

Only one count was recorded for this clone. The genes are TRBV19 and TRBJ1-5; no definite D call. The CDR3 has 14 amino acids. Germline V gene data show CDR1 as LNHDA and CDR2 as SQIVND (reference sequence). V lost 3 bases and J lost 2, with 8 bases in between. The CDR3 DNA follows: TGTGCCAGTAGTATGGGGAGTCGCAATCAGCCCCAGCATTTT. Translating gives CASSMGSRNQPQHF.

This clone was observed a handful of times. V and J are TRBV7-3 and TRBJ2-1, with D perhaps matching TRBD2 (6 bases). CDR3 length equals 16 residues. CDR1 and CDR2 from the germline V gene are SGHTA and FQGTGA. Trimming took off 2 bases at V and 2 bases at J, with 13 bases between the two ends. This chain's CDR3 is CASSLGGAGAYNEQFF. In DNA form, the CDR3 reads TGTGCCAGCAGCTTAGGGGGAGCGGGTGCCTACAATGAGCAGTTCTTC.

CDR3 in amino acids: CASARGNEQFF. CDR3 bases: TGTGCCAGCGCCAGGGGAAATGAGCAGTTCTTC. The V call is TRBV3-1 (or the pseudogene TRBV3-2), the J call TRBJ2-1, with D possibly matching TRBD1 (6 bases). The ends were cut back, 8 bases at V and 7 bases at J, with 9 bases in the middle. The CDR3 covers 11 residues. Germline CDR1 LGHDT, CDR2 YNNKEL (reference sequence).

This chain joins TRBV25-1 and TRBJ2-7, with 7 bases matching TRBD1. Germline lookup yields CDR1 MGHDK and CDR2 SYGVNS. CDR3 length equals 13 residues. V lost 6 bases, J lost 0 bases, and 2 bases stayed unmatched. The CDR3 is CASRDRSSYEQYF. CDR3 sequence (DNA): TGTGCCAGCAGGGACAGGAGCTCCTACGAGCAGTACTTC.

Of note for this clone: At the DNA level, this CDR3 is encoded by other sequences in the same sample as well. V gene TRBV11-2 combines with J gene TRBJ2-2; 10 bases map to TRBD1. CDR1 and CDR2 (germline): SGHAT, FQNNGV. With V trimmed by 2 bases and J by 5 bases, 8 bases remained unmatched. The CDR3 contains 17 residues. The CDR3 bases are TGTGCCAGCAGCTTAAGGGGGGGACAGGGGCGGACCGGGGAGCTGTTTTTT. This codes for CASSLRGGQGRTGELFF.

The chain couples TRBV7-9 to TRBJ1-3; no firm D call. CDR3 length equals 16 residues. V shed 5 bases and J shed 0 bases, with 14 bases lying between them. Per the germline V gene, CDR1 is SEHNR and CDR2 is FQNEAQ (reference sequence). CDR3 DNA sequence: TGTGCCAGCAGCGCATGGAGAGGATCCTCTGGAAACACCATATATTTT. This encodes CASSAWRGSSGNTIYF.

The chain uses TRBV4-1 and TRBJ2-2; 11 nucleotides line up with TRBD2. Germline-derived CDR1 and CDR2 are MGHRA and YSYEKL. V shed 7 bases, J shed 3 bases, and the junction held 4 bases outside the gene matches. This CDR3 has 15 residues. CDR3 in amino acids: CASMGTSGDTGELFF. The CDR3, as DNA: TGCGCCAGCATGGGGACTAGCGGAGACACCGGGGAGCTGTTTTTT.

Of note for this clone: This specimen includes other DNA sequences encoding the same CDR3. The chain recombines TRBV5-8 with TRBJ2-1, with 9 nucleotides matching TRBD2. Germline CDR1 and CDR2: SGHTS and YDEGEE. The CDR3 length is 15 residues. The J segment lost 8 bases and the V segment lost 0 bases, leaving 6 bases of the junction unmatched. The CDR3 region has the DNA TGTGCCAGCAGCTTGGGCGGGAGGGCCTGGGATGAGCAGTTCTTC. This encodes CASSLGGRAWDEQFF.

V usage is TRBV24-1 and J usage is TRBJ2-1, with D tentatively TRBD1 (6 bases). The V gene's germline CDR1 is KGHDR and CDR2 SFDVKD. This CDR3 comprises 14 residues. V was clipped by 5 bases and J by 7 bases, with 14 bases between them. As DNA, the CDR3 is TGTGCCACCAGTGGTTACCGGGACAAAAATGAGCAGTTCTTC. This codes for CATSGYRDKNEQFF.

The J gene is TRBJ2-7, the V gene TRBV5-1; possible D gene TRBD1, 6 bases. V was clipped by 5 bases and J by 0 bases, with 18 bases between them. The CDR3 covers 16 residues. Looked up from germline, CDR1 is SGHRS and CDR2 is YFSETQ. The CDR3 is CASRESRGRASYEQYF. The CDR3, as DNA: TGCGCCAGCAGAGAATCCAGGGGTCGTGCCTCCTACGAGCAGTACTTC.